The 23 T cell receptor beta chains given below trace back to one sample, sequenced in a study of T-cell memory formation after mild COVID-19. MiXCR, applied by TCRdb to the 5' RACE reads, yields one record per CDR3 protein. The sample records some 450,000 distinct CDR3 sequences, around 18% being singletons. The specimen was PBMCs or a T cell subset sorted from them (not recorded which). The receptors shown here come from an adult woman who had mild COVID-19 (a few samples of this study predate the infection). Cell type and time point are not known.

This clonotype was seen only a few times. The chain employs TRBV20-1 and TRBJ2-7, with a weak D call TRBD2 (6 bases). Germline CDR1 is DFQATT and CDR2 is SNEGSKA (reference sequence). V lost 6 bases and J 0 bases, leaving 15 bases between the germline ends. This CDR3 is 14 amino acids long. CDR3 coding DNA: TGCAGTGCGACTCGAGGGAGGTCCTCCTACGAGCAGTACTTC. Protein sequence: CSATRGRSSYEQYF.

This clonotype has only a few counts. The chain is built from TRBV7-8 and TRBJ2-3, with 9 positions matching TRBD2. J was trimmed by 6 bases and V by 2 bases; bases with no gene match: 12. Looked up from germline, CDR1 is SGHVS and CDR2 is FQNEAQ. The CDR3 loop spans 17 amino acids. This CDR3 reads CASSLHTSGSLRDTQYF. CDR3 in DNA: TGTGCCAGCAGCTTACACACTAGCGGGTCCCTCAGGGATACGCAGTATTTT.

V and J are TRBV6-2 or TRBV6-3 and TRBJ2-7, with no clear D. V was shortened by 2 bases and J by 6 bases, with 8 bases between the two germline ends. This CDR3 has 12 amino acids. CDR1 and CDR2 from the germline V gene are MNHEY and SVGEGT. The CDR3, as DNA: TGTGCCAGCAGTTACGGGTGGGTCGAGCAGTACTTC. It encodes CASSYGWVEQYF.

This clonotype was detected only a few times. The gene calls are TRBV12-3 or TRBV12-4 and TRBJ2-5, with 10 bases fitting TRBD1. V shed 5 bases, J shed 2 bases, and the junction held 5 bases outside the gene matches. The CDR3 is made up of 15 amino acids. CDR3 in amino acids: CASSPRTGGQETQYF. The CDR3 region has the DNA TGTGCCAGCAGTCCGCGGACAGGGGGTCAAGAGACCCAGTACTTC.

This clonotype has a handful of counts. CDR3 DNA sequence: TGTGCCAGCAGCCCTACGGGGGCAGGGGTGGAAGATACGCAGTATTTT. Translation: CASSPTGAGVEDTQYF. This rearrangement joins TRBV7-9 to TRBJ2-3; either TRBD1 or TRBD2 may supply D (6 bases each). V shed 5 bases and J shed 5 bases, with 20 bases lying between them. This CDR3 contains 16 residues. The germline V gene has CDR1 SEHNR and CDR2 FQNEAQ (reference sequence).

This clonotype was recorded at least ten times. V gene TRBV7-9 combines with J gene TRBJ2-3; no definite D call. The CDR3 length is 13 residues. Trimming left V 1 base short and J 4 bases short, with 6 bases between. Germline V gene data show CDR1 as SEHNR and CDR2 as FQNEAQ (reference sequence). The CDR3 protein is CASSLGRADTQYF. DNA of the CDR3: TGTGCCAGCAGCTTAGGGCGCGCAGATACGCAGTATTTT.

CDR3 in DNA: TGTGCCTGGAGTGTTCGTAGCGGGACGTACAATGAGCAGTTCTTC. As protein: CAWSVRSGTYNEQFF. The chain links TRBV30 to TRBJ2-1; 8 bases are shared with TRBD2. V lost 0 bases, J lost 4 bases, and 5 bases stayed unmatched. This CDR3 has 15 amino acids. Per germline, CDR1 GTSNPN and CDR2 SVGIG (reference sequence).

In its sample, this clonotype was seen a few times. The chain employs TRBV20-1 and TRBJ2-1; 14 bases map to TRBD2. V lost 6 bases to trimming and J lost 7 bases; unmatched junction nucleotides: 8. Per the germline V gene, CDR1 is DFQATT and CDR2 is SNEGSKA (reference sequence). The CDR3 spans 15 residues. As DNA, the CDR3 is TGCAGTGCGTTAACCGGGACTAGCGGGAGTAATGAGCAGTTCTTC. Its translation is CSALTGTSGSNEQFF.

The chain couples TRBV2 to TRBJ1-2; TRBD1 is a possible D gene (5 bases). Germline CDR1 and CDR2: SNHLY and FYNNEI. Trimming cost V 4 bases and J 2 bases, with 8 bases left between them. CDR3 length: 13 residues. The CDR3 here is CASSGGANYGYTF. CDR3 nucleotide sequence: TGTGCCAGCAGTGGAGGGGCCAACTATGGCTACACCTTC.

The chain links TRBV12-3 or TRBV12-4 to TRBJ1-5; D is perhaps TRBD1 (6 bases). Trimming left V 2 bases short and J 7 bases short, with 15 bases between. The CDR3 runs 15 residues. The CDR3 DNA sequence: TGTGCCAGCAGTTTAACTACAGGGTCTTACCAGCCCCAGCATTTT. Its translation: CASSLTTGSYQPQHF.

As to this clonotype: The junction differs from germline at one of its ends, possibly a read error. The chain joins TRBV5-1 to TRBJ2-1; 10 bases match TRBD2. Looked up from germline, CDR1 is SGHRS and CDR2 is YFSETQ. The length of the CDR3 is 16 residues. CDR3 nucleotide sequence: TGCGCCAGAAGCTTAGCTAGCGGGAGCTCCTACAATGAGCAGTTCTTC. It codes for CARSLASGSSYNEQFF.

The V and J genes are TRBV5-1 and TRBJ2-2, with D uncertain. Germline V gene data show CDR1 as SGHRS and CDR2 as YFSETQ. Between the trimmed V and J ends, which lost 0 bases and 6 bases, there was a span of 12 bases. The CDR3 sequence is 15 residues long. The CDR3 bases are TGCGCCAGCAGCTTGGAGCCCTTTGTCTCCGGGGAGCTGTTTTTT. Residues: CASSLEPFVSGELFF.

The chain employs TRBV10-3 and TRBJ1-2, with D possibly TRBD1 on 5 matching bases. Germline values: CDR1 ENHRY, CDR2 SYGVKD. Trimming shortened V by 3 bases and J by 5 bases, and 13 bases separated the two germline ends. This CDR3 comprises 14 residues. This CDR3 is CAISDEGRRYGYTF. The CDR3 DNA is TGTGCCATCAGTGACGAGGGACGGCGATATGGCTACACCTTC.

This clonotype was seen more than once but under ten times. V and J are TRBV6-6 and TRBJ2-7; 7 bases match TRBD1. From germline, CDR1 is MNHNY and CDR2 SVGAGI (reference sequence). The length of the CDR3 is 14 residues. Trimming took 4 bases from V and 2 from J; bases not matched to a gene: 5. The CDR3 DNA is TGTGCCAGCAGTTTAACAGGGGCCACCTACGAGCAGTACTTC. Amino acids: CASSLTGATYEQYF.

This chain joins TRBV5-1 and TRBJ1-3; D may be TRBD1 (6 bases). Germline V lookup: CDR1 SGHRS, CDR2 YFSETQ. The CDR3 contains 15 residues. The V gene lost 3 bases and the J gene lost 2 bases, with 12 bases spanning the gap. CDR3 residues: CASSYQTGTGNTIYF. The CDR3, as DNA: TGCGCCAGCAGCTACCAAACAGGGACTGGAAACACCATATATTTT.

This clonotype has a handful of counts. V gene TRBV6-5 combines with J gene TRBJ1-5; no firm D call. Germline V CDR1 and CDR2: MNHEY, SVGAGI. The CDR3 is made up of 12 amino acids. V was shortened by 0 bases and J by 9 bases, with 6 bases between the two germline ends. CDR3 DNA: TGTGCCAGCAGTTACTCGGGTGGGCCCCAGCATTTT. Encoded protein: CASSYSGGPQHF.

This clonotype is a singleton in its sample. The chain carries TRBV9 and TRBJ2-3, with 15 positions matching TRBD2. CDR3 length: 18 amino acids. Germline V gene sequence: CDR1 SGDLS, CDR2 YYNGEE. J gave up 5 bases and V 0 bases, and 7 bases lay outside the gene matches. CDR3 sequence: CASSVGGLAGGPGDTQYF. CDR3 DNA: TGTGCCAGCAGCGTAGGAGGACTAGCGGGGGGGCCCGGAGATACGCAGTATTTT.

The V gene is TRBV4-2, the J gene TRBJ1-2; a weak D match, TRBD1 (5 bases). V shed 0 bases and J shed 4 bases, with 12 bases lying between them. Germline assignment: CDR1 LGHNA and CDR2 YNFKEQ. CDR3 length: 15 amino acids. The CDR3 DNA is TGTGCCAGCAGCCAAGATAGGGGAGGCTCCTATGGCTACACCTTC. Amino acid sequence: CASSQDRGGSYGYTF.

V and J are TRBV9 and TRBJ2-2; tentatively, D is TRBD1 or TRBD2 (5 bases each). This CDR3 has 16 amino acids. Germline V gives CDR1 SGDLS, CDR2 YYNGEE. V lost 4 bases, J lost 3 bases, and 16 bases lay in between. CDR3 sequence reads: CASSWSRDGDTGELFF. The DNA of the CDR3 is TGTGCCAGCAGCTGGAGCCGGGACGGGGACACCGGGGAGCTGTTTTTT.

The chain carries TRBV9 and TRBJ1-5; D not certain. The CDR3 spans 14 residues. CDR1 is SGDLS, CDR2 YYNGEE, per germline. V lost 0 bases, J lost 4 bases, and 8 bases lay in between. Written as DNA, the CDR3 is TGTGCCAGCAGCGTAGGGGCAGATAATCAGCCCCAGCATTTT. This encodes CASSVGADNQPQHF.

V is TRBV11-3 and J is TRBJ2-5; 8 positions match TRBD1. This CDR3 spans 14 amino acids. J was trimmed by 5 bases and V by 5 bases; bases with no gene match: 7. Germline assignment: CDR1 SGHNT and CDR2 YENEEA. The CDR3, as DNA: TGTGCCAGCAGCCCCCCGACAGGGGAGGAGACCCAGTACTTC. Protein sequence: CASSPPTGEETQYF.

This clonotype was seen more than once but under ten times. This chain joins TRBV7-9 and TRBJ2-2; 10 nucleotides match TRBD2. CDR1 and CDR2 from the germline V gene are SEHNR and FQNEAQ (reference sequence). V gave up 3 bases and J gave up 0 bases; unmatched junction bases: 7. CDR3 length: 18 residues. DNA for the CDR3: TGTGCCAGCAGCTTCCAGGCTAGCGGGGGTTCGAACACCGGGGAGCTGTTTTTT. It is translated as CASSFQASGGSNTGELFF.

This clonotype was found a few times. J is TRBJ1-4 and V is TRBV5-4, with D uncertain. The CDR3 is made up of 14 amino acids. The V and J ends lost 0 bases and 3 bases respectively, with 6 bases between them. In germline, CDR1 is SGHNT, CDR2 YYREEE (reference sequence). CDR3 in amino acids: CASSLEVSNEKLFF. The CDR3 DNA reads TGTGCCAGCAGCTTGGAGGTCTCTAATGAAAAACTGTTTTTT.